Given below is one T cell receptor (beta chain) in context. Antigen: not known. The sample originates from a study of T cell responses to AZD1222 COVID-19 vaccine. Overall study results and limits: An increase in Spike-specific TCR breadth and depth was observed after two AZD1222 doses.

Germline lookup yields CDR1 MNHEY and CDR2 SMNVEV (reference sequence). The V end lost 5 bases, the J end lost 4 bases, and 15 bases lay between the germline ends. The CDR3 has 15 residues. The assay was immunoSEQ multiplex PCR, and TCRdb's table has in-frame clones only and misses some. This repertoire shows about 110,000 clones, around nine tenths found once; its top ten account for 2% to 2.5%. Sequencing used peripheral blood, obtained 28 days after the second AZD1222 dose. This sequence originates from an adult who received the AZD1222 COVID-19 vaccine. The chain carries TRBV27 and TRBJ1-5, with a possible D match to TRBD1 (5 bases). CDR3 nucleotides: TGTGCCAGCAGTCTCCAGGGAGTTGGGAATCAGCCCCAGCATTTT. Protein product: CASSLQGVGNQPQHF.